This entry concerns a single T cell receptor beta chain. At one end the junction does not follow the germline gene, possibly because of a read error. Germline loops: CDR1 SGHTA, CDR2 FQGNSA. The CDR3 loop spans 14 amino acids. The sample comes from a study of CD8 T cells in Susac syndrome. In contrast to the negatively isolated CD8+ and CD4+ T cells, TEMRA cells were FACS-enriched. Reverse transcription used roughly 0.45 to 1 ug RNA and random hexamers. An immunoSEQ multiplex PCR generated amplified TCR beta CDR3 products spanning 54 Vbeta and 13 Jbeta. TCRdb called the immunoSEQ multiplex PCR reads again in MiXCR, with one record for every CDR3 protein. This sample has a few hundred thousand distinct CDR3 sequences, with about 95% found just once.

The chain is built from TRBV7-2 and TRBJ2-3; 8 positions match TRBD2. The sample consisted of CD4+ T cells from PBMCs. The TCR sequence derives from a human donor with multiple sclerosis. The CDR3 is CASSLAGMADTQYF. Written as DNA, the CDR3 is TGTGCCAGCAGTTTAGCGGGAATGGCAGATACGCAGTATTTT.